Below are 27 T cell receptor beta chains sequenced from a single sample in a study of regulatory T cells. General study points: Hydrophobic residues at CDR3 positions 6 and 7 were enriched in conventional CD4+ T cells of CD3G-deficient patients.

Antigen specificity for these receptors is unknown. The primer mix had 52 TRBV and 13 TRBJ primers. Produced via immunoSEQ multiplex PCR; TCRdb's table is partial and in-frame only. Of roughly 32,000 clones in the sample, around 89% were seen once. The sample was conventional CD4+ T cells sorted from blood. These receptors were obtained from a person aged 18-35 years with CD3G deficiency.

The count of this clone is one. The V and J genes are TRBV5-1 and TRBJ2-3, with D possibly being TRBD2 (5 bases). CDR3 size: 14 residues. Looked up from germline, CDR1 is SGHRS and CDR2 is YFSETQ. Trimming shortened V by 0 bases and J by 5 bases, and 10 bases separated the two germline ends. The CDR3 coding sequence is TGCGCCAGCAGCTTGGGTGCTGAGGGAGATACGCAGTATTTT. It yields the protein CASSLGAEGDTQYF. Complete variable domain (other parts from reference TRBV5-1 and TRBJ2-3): KAGVTQTPRYLIKTRGQQVTLSCSPISGHRSVSWYQQTPGQGLQFLFEYFSETQRNKGNFPGRFSGRQFSNSRSEMNVSTLELGDSALYLCASSLGAEGDTQYFGPGTRLTVL.

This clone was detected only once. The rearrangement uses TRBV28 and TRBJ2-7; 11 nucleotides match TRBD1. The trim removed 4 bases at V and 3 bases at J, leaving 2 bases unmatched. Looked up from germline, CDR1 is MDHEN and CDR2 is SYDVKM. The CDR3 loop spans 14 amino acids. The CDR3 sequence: CASSSGQGVYEQYF. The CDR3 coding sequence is TGTGCCAGCAGTTCGGGACAGGGGGTCTACGAGCAGTACTTC.

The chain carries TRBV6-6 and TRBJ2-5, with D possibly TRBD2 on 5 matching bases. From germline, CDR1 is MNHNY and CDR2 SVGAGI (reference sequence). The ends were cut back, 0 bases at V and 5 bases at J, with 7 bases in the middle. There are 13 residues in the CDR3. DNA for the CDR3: TGTGCCAGCAGTTACTCGGGCGGGGAGACCCAGTACTTC. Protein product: CASSYSGGETQYF.

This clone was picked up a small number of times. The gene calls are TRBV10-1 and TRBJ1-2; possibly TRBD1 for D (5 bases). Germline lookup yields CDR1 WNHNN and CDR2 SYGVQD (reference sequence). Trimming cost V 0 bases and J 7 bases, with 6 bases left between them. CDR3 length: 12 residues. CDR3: CASSESGVGYTF. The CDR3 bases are TGCGCCAGCAGTGAGTCGGGGGTTGGCTACACCTTC.

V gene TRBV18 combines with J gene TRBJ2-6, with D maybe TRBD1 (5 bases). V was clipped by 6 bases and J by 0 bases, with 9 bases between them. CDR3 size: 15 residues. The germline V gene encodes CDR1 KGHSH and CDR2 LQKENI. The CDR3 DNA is TGTGCCAGCTCCCCAGGGAACTCTGGGGCCAACGTCCTGACTTTC. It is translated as CASSPGNSGANVLTF.

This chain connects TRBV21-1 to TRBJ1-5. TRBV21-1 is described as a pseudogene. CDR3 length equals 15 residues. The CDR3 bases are TGTGCCAGCAGCGGTTCAACCGATAGCAATCAGCCCCAGCATTTT. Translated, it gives CASSGSTDSNQPQHF.

In nucleotides, the CDR3 is TGTGCCAGCAGTTTAGCGGGGGGCCAAGAGACCCAGTACTTC. Amino acids: CASSLAGGQETQYF. The chain is built from TRBV28 and TRBJ2-5; 8 positions agree with TRBD2. Trimming at V came to 2 bases and at J to 1 base, leaving 0 bases not matched to a gene. Germline V gene sequence: CDR1 MDHEN, CDR2 SYDVKM. The CDR3 consists of 14 residues.

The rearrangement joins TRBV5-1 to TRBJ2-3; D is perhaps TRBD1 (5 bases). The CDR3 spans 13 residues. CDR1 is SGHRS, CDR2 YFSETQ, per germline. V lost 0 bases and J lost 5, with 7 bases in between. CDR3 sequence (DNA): TGCGCCAGCAGCTTGGTAGGGGAAGATACGCAGTATTTT. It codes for CASSLVGEDTQYF. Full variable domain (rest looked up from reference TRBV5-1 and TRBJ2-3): KAGVTQTPRYLIKTRGQQVTLSCSPISGHRSVSWYQQTPGQGLQFLFEYFSETQRNKGNFPGRFSGRQFSNSRSEMNVSTLELGDSALYLCASSLVGEDTQYFGPGTRLTVL.

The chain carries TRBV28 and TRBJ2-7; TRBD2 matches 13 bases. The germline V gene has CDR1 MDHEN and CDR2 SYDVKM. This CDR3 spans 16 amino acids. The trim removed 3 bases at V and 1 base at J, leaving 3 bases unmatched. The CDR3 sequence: CASSFGTSGTSYEQYF. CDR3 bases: TGTGCCAGCAGTTTTGGGACTAGCGGGACTTCCTACGAGCAGTACTTC.

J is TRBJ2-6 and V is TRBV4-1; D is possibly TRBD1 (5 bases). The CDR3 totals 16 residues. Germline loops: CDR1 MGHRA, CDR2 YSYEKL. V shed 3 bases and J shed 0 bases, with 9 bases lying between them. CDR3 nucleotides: TGCGCCAGCAGCCACGACAGCCTCTCTGGGGCCAACGTCCTGACTTTC. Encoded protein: CASSHDSLSGANVLTF.

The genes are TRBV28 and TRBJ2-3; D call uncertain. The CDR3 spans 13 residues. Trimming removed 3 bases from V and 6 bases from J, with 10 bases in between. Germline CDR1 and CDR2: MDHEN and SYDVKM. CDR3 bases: TGTGCCAGCAGTTTCCTCAGGTGGGATACGCAGTATTTT. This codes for CASSFLRWDTQYF.

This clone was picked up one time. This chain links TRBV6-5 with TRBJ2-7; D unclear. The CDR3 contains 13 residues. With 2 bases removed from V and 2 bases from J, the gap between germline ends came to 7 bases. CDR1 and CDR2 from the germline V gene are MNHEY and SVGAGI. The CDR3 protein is CASSYPGTYEQYF. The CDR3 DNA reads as TGTGCCAGCAGTTACCCGGGCACCTACGAGCAGTACTTC.

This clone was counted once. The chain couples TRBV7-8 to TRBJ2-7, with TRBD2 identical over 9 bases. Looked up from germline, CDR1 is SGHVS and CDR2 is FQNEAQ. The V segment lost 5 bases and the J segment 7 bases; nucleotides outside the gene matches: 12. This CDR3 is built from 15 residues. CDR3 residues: CASSRGVAGAGEQYF. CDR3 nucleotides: TGTGCCAGCAGCCGGGGGGTAGCGGGAGCAGGGGAGCAGTACTTC.

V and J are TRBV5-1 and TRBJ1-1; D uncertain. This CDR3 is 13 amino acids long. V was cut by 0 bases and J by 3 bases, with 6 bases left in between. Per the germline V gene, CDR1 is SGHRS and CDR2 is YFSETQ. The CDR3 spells CASSLDGDTEAFF. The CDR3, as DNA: TGCGCCAGCAGCTTGGACGGGGACACTGAAGCTTTCTTT.

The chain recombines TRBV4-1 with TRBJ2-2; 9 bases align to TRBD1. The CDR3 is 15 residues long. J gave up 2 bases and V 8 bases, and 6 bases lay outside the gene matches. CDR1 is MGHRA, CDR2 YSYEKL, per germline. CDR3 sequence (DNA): TGCGCCAGCTCGCTGACAGGGGGAAACACCGGGGAGCTGTTTTTT. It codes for CASSLTGGNTGELFF.

In DNA, the CDR3 is TGTGCCAGCAGCTCAAGGGTTACTAGCGGGAGAGCGCAGTTCTTC. As protein: CASSSRVTSGRAQFF. J is TRBJ2-1 and V is TRBV7-9; 11 bases map to TRBD2. CDR3 size: 15 residues. Germline-derived CDR1 and CDR2 are SEHNR and FQNEAQ (reference sequence). The V and J ends lost 4 bases and 12 bases, in that order; junction bases with no gene match: 11.

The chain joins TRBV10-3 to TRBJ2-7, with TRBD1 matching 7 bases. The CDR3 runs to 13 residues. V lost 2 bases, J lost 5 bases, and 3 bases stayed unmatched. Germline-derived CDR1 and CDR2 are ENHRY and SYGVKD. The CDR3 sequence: CAISEDRDHEQYF. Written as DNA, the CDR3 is TGTGCCATCAGTGAGGACAGGGATCACGAGCAGTACTTC.

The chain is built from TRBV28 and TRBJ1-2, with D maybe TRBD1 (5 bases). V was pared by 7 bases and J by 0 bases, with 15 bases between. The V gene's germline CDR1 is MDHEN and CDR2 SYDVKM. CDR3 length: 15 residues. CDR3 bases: TGTGCCAGCATAGCGGGGGGGAGAACTAACTATGGCTACACCTTC. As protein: CASIAGGRTNYGYTF.

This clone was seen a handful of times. The CDR3 DNA sequence: TGCGCCAGCAGCTCCTCCGGGGCCGGGGGGACTGAAGCTTTCTTT. Translation: CASSSSGAGGTEAFF. This chain connects TRBV5-1 to TRBJ1-1; possible D gene TRBD1, 5 bases. The CDR3 runs to 15 residues. Trimming removed 3 bases at V and 5 bases at J, with 17 bases between. CDR1 and CDR2 (germline): SGHRS, YFSETQ.

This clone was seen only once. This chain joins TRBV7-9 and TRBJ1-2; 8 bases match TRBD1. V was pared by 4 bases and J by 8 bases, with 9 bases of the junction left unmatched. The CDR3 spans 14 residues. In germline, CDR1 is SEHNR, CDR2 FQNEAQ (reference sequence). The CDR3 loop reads CASSSLGQGGGYTF. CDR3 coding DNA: TGTGCCAGCAGCTCCTTAGGACAGGGAGGGGGCTACACCTTC.

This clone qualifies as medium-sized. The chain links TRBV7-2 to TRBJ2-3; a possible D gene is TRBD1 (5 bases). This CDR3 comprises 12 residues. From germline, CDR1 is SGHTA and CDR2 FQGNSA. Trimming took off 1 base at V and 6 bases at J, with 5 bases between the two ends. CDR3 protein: CASSLDRDTQYF. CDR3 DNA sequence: TGTGCCAGCAGCTTAGACAGGGATACGCAGTATTTT.

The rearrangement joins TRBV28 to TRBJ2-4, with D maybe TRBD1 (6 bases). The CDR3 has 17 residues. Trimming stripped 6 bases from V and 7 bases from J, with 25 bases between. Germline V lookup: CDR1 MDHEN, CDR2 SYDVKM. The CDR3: CASSSTHRTVEGNIQYF. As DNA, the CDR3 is TGTGCCAGCAGCTCAACCCACAGGACAGTCGAGGGGAACATTCAGTACTTC.

Written as DNA, the CDR3 is TGTGCCAGCAGTCGAGCGGCCACCACTAGGGGGACCGAGCAGTACTTC. It specifies CASSRAATTRGTEQYF. The J gene is TRBJ2-7, the V gene TRBV28; D possibly corresponds to TRBD1 (6 bases). The V gene lost 5 bases and the J gene lost 6 bases, with 23 bases spanning the gap. The CDR3 extends over 16 amino acids. CDR1 is MDHEN, CDR2 SYDVKM, per germline.

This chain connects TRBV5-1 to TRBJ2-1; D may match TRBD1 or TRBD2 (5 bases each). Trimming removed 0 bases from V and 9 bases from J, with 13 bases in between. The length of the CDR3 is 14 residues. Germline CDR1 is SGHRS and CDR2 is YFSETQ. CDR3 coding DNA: TGCGCCAGCAGCTTGGCCGGGACCCGGGGTGAGCAGTTCTTC. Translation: CASSLAGTRGEQFF.

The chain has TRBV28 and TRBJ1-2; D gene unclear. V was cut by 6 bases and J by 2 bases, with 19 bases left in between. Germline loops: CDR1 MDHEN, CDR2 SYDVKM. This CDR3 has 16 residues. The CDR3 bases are TGTGCCAGCAGCAAGCACGGCCGGGGAGGAAACTATGGCTACACCTTC. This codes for CASSKHGRGGNYGYTF.

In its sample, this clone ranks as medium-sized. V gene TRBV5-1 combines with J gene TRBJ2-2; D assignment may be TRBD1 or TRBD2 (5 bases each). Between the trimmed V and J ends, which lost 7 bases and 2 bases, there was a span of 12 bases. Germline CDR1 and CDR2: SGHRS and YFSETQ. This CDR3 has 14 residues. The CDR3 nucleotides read TGCGCCAGCCGTTTCGGGACCAACACCGGGGAGCTGTTTTTT. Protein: CASRFGTNTGELFF.

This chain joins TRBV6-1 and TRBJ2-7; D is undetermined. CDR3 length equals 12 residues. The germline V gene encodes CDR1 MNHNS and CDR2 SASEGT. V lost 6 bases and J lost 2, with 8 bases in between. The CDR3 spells CASRGFTYEQYF. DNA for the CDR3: TGTGCCAGCAGGGGGTTCACCTACGAGCAGTACTTC.